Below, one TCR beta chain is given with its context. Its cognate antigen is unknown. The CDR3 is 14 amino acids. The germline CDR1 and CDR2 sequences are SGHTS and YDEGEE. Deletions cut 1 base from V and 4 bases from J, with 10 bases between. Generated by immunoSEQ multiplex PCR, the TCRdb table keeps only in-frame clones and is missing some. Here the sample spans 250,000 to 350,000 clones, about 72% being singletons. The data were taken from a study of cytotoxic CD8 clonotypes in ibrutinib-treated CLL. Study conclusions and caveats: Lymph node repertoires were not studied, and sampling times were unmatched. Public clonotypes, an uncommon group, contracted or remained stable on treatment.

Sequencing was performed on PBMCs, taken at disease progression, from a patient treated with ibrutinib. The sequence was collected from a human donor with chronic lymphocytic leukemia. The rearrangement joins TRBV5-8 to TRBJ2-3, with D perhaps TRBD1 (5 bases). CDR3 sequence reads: CASSLYSRADTQYF. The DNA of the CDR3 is TGTGCCAGCAGCTTGTACAGCAGGGCAGATACGCAGTATTTT.